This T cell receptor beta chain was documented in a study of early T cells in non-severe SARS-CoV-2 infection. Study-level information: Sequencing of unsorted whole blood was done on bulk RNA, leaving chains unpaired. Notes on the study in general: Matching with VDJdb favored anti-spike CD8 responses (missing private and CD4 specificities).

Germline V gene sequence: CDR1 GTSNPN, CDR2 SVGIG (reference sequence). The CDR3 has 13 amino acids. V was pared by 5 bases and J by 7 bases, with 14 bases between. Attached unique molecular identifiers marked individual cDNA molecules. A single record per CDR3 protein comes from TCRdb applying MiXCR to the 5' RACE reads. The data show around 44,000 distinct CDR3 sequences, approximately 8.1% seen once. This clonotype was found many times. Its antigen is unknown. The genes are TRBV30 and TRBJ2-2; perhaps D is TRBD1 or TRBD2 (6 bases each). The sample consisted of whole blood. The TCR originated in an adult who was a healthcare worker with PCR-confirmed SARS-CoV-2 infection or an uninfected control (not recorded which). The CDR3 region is CAWAYGGGGELFF. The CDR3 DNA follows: TGTGCCTGGGCGTACGGGGGCGGCGGGGAGCTGTTTTTT.